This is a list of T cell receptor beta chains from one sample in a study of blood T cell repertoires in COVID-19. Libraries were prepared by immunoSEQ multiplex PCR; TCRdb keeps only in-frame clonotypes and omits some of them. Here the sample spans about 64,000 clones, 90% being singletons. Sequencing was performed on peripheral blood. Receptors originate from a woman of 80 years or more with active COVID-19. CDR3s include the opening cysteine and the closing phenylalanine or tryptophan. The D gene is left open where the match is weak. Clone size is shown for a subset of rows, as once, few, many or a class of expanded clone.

cdr3_nt: TGTGCCACCAGTGATTCCTTCTTGTCCCAGCCCCAGCATTTT; cdr3_aa: CATSDSFLSQPQHF; d_call: .; j_call: TRBJ1-5; clone_size: .; v_call: TRBV24-1
cdr3_nt: TGCAGCGTTGCCAGGGGGTGGGATGGCTACACCTTC; cdr3_aa: CSVARGWDGYTF; d_call: TRBD1; j_call: TRBJ1-2; clone_size: few; v_call: TRBV29-1
cdr3_nt: TGCGCCAGCAGCTTCGGGACAGGGGGGACAGATACGCAGTATTTT; cdr3_aa: CASSFGTGGTDTQYF; d_call: TRBD1; j_call: TRBJ2-3; clone_size: .; v_call: TRBV5-1
cdr3_nt: TGTGCCAGCAGTGAAGCTTTGCAGGGGGCTTACAACGAGCAGTACTTC; cdr3_aa: CASSEALQGAYNEQYF; d_call: TRBD1; j_call: TRBJ2-7; clone_size: .; v_call: TRBV6-1
cdr3_nt: TGTGCCAGCAGCCACATCGGGACCCAGTACTTC; cdr3_aa: CASSHIGTQYF; d_call: .; j_call: TRBJ2-5; clone_size: .; v_call: TRBV3-1/TRBV3-2
cdr3_nt: TGTGCCAGCAGTTTCGGCACTGAAGCTTTCTTT; cdr3_aa: CASSFGTEAFF; d_call: .; j_call: TRBJ1-1; clone_size: .; v_call: TRBV27
cdr3_nt: TGTGCCAGCAGCGAGGGACTAGCGGGAGCAGAAGAGCAGTACTTC; cdr3_aa: CASSEGLAGAEEQYF; d_call: TRBD2; j_call: TRBJ2-7; clone_size: .; v_call: TRBV7-6
cdr3_nt: TGCGCCAGCAGCTTGGATCCTGAAGGGGGCTACTATGGCTACACCTTC; cdr3_aa: CASSLDPEGGYYGYTF; d_call: TRBD1; j_call: TRBJ1-2; clone_size: once; v_call: TRBV5-1
cdr3_nt: TGTGCCAGCAGTGAAGCGATTTCAGGGGGTAATCAGCCCCAGCATTTT; cdr3_aa: CASSEAISGGNQPQHF; d_call: TRBD1; j_call: TRBJ1-5; clone_size: .; v_call: TRBV6-1
cdr3_nt: TGCGCCAGCAGCCAAGTTGGGACTCGCACAGATACGCAGTATTTT; cdr3_aa: CASSQVGTRTDTQYF; d_call: .; j_call: TRBJ2-3; clone_size: .; v_call: TRBV4-1
cdr3_nt: TGTGCCAGCGGGGACCCAGGGGTTATGAACACTGAAGCTTTCTTT; cdr3_aa: CASGDPGVMNTEAFF; d_call: .; j_call: TRBJ1-1; clone_size: .; v_call: TRBV6-5
cdr3_nt: TGTGCCACCAGTGATCCTTGGACTAGCGGGAGCGTTGCCTACAATGAGCAGTTCTTC; cdr3_aa: CATSDPWTSGSVAYNEQFF; d_call: TRBD2; j_call: TRBJ2-1; clone_size: .; v_call: TRBV24-1
cdr3_nt: TGTGCTAGTGGTTTGCATACAGGGACGGGGGCCAACGTCCTGACTTTC; cdr3_aa: CASGLHTGTGANVLTF; d_call: .; j_call: TRBJ2-6; clone_size: .; v_call: TRBV12-5